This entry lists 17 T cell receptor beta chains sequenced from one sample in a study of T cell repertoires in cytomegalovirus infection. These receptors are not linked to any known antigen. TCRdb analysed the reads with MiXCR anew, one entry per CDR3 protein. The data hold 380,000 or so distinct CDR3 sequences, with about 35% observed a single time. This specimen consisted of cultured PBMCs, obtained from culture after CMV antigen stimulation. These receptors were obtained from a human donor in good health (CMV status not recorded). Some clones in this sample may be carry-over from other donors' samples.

In DNA form, the CDR3 reads TGTGCCAGCAGTTTCTCGACTCCCGGTCGATCAACTAATGAAAAACTGTTTTTT. Its translation: CASSFSTPGRSTNEKLFF. The chain recombines TRBV27 with TRBJ1-4; D is unresolved. CDR3 length equals 18 residues. V lost 3 bases and J 0 bases, leaving 17 bases between the germline ends. Germline CDR1 reads MNHEY; CDR2 reads SMNVEV (reference sequence).

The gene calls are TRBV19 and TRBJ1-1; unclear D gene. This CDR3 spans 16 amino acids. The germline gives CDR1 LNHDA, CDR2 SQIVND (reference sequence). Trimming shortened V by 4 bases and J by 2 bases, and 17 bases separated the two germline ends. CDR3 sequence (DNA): TGTGCCAGTAGTAACCCGCTGCGGCAGCTTAACACTGAAGCTTTCTTT. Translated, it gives CASSNPLRQLNTEAFF.

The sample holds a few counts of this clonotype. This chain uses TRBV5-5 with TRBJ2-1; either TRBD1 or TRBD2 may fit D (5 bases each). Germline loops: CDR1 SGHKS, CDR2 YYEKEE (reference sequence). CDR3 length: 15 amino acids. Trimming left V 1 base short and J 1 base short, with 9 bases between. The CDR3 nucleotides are TGTGCCAGCAGCTTGTTGGGGGAATCCTACAATGAGCAGTTCTTC. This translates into CASSLLGESYNEQFF.

The CDR3: CASSLVRDLHGYTF. CDR3 bases: TGTGCCAGCAGCTTAGTGCGGGATCTCCATGGCTACACCTTC. The genes are TRBV7-2 and TRBJ1-2; no clear D gene. Trimming pared 1 base from V and 6 bases from J, leaving 12 bases between. The CDR3 loop spans 14 amino acids. The germline V gene encodes CDR1 SGHTA and CDR2 FQGNSA. Drawing the rest from reference TRBV7-2 and TRBJ1-2, the complete variable domain is GAGVSQSPSNKVTEKGKDVELRCDPISGHTALYWYRQSLGQGLEFLIYFQGNSAPDKSGLPSDRFSAERTGGSVSTLTIQRTQQEDSAVYLCASSLVRDLHGYTFGSGTRLTVV.

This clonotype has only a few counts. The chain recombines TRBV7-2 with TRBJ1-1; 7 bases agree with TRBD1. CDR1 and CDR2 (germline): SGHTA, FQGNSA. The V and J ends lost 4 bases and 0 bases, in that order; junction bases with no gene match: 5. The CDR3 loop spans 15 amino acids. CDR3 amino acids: CASSSTGSMNTEAFF. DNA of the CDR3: TGTGCCAGCAGCTCGACAGGGTCCATGAACACTGAAGCTTTCTTT.

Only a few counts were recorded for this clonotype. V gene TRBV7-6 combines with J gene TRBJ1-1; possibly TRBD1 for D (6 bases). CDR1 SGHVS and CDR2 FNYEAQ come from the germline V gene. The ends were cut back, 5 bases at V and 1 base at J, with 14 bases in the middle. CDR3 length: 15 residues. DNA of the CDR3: TGTGCCAGCAGCAGAGGGGGACAAACGAACACTGAAGCTTTCTTT. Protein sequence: CASSRGGQTNTEAFF.

The CDR3 loop is CASSATGTANQPQHF. DNA for the CDR3: TGTGCCAGCAGCGCGACCGGGACAGCTAATCAGCCCCAGCATTTT. This sequence joins TRBV7-6 and TRBJ1-5, with 7 nucleotides matching TRBD1. The CDR3 contains 15 residues. The J segment lost 4 bases and the V segment lost 5 bases, leaving 8 bases of the junction unmatched. Germline values: CDR1 SGHVS, CDR2 FNYEAQ.

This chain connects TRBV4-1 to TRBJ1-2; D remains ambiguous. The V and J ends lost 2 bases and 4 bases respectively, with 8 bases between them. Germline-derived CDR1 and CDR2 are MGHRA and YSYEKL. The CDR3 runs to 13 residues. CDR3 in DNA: TGCGCCAGCAGCCAAAGGTTGGTCTATGGCTACACCTTC. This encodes CASSQRLVYGYTF.

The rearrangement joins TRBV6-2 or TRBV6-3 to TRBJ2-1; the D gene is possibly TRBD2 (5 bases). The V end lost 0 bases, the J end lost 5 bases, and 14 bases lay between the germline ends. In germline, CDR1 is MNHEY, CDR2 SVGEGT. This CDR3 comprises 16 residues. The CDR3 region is CASSYSRSSGNNEQFF. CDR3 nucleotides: TGTGCCAGCAGTTACTCGAGAAGCAGCGGTAACAATGAGCAGTTCTTC.

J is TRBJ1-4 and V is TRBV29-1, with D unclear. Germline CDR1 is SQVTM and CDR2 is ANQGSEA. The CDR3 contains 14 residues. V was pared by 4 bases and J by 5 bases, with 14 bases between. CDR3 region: CSVAKGGENEKLFF. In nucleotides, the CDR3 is TGCAGCGTTGCTAAGGGTGGCGAGAATGAAAAACTGTTTTTT.

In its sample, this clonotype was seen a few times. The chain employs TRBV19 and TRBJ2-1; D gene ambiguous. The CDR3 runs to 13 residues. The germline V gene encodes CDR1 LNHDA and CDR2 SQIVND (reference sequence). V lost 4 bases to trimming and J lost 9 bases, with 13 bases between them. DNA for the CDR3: TGTGCCAGTAGTACTGAACAGAGAAGTGAGCAGTTCTTC. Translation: CASSTEQRSEQFF.

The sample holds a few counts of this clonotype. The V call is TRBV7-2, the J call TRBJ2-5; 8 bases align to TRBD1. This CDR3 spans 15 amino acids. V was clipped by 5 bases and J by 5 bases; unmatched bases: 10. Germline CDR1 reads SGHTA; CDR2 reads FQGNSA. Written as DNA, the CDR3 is TGTGCCAGCAGCCTGGGACAGGACCGGGCCGAGACCCAGTACTTC. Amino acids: CASSLGQDRAETQYF.

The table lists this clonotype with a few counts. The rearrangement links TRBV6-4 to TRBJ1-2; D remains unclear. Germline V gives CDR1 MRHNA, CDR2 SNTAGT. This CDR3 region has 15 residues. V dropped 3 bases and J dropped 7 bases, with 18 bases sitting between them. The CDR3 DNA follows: TGTGCCAGCAGTGAAACGACTTTCCCGTCCTTTGGCTACACCTTC. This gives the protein CASSETTFPSFGYTF.

CDR3 amino acids: CASSLTGHEQYF. Written as DNA, the CDR3 is TGTGCCAGCAGCTTAACCGGCCACGAGCAGTACTTC. The chain has TRBV7-3 and TRBJ2-7, with D hard to call. V lost 0 bases and J 5 bases, leaving 5 bases between the germline ends. The CDR3 contains 12 residues. Per germline, CDR1 SGHTA and CDR2 FQGTGA.

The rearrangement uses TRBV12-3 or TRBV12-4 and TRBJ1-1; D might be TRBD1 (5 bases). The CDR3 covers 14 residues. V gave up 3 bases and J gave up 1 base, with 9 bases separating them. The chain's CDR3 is CASSLEGWNTEAFF. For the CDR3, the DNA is TGTGCCAGCAGTTTGGAGGGGTGGAACACTGAAGCTTTCTTT.

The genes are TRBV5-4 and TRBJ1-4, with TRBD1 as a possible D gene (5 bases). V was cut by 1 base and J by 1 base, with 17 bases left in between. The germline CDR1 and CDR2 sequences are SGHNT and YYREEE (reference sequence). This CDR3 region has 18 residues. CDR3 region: CASSLHRDRGLTNEKLFF. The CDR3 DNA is TGTGCCAGCAGCTTGCACCGGGACCGGGGTCTAACTAATGAAAAACTGTTTTTT.

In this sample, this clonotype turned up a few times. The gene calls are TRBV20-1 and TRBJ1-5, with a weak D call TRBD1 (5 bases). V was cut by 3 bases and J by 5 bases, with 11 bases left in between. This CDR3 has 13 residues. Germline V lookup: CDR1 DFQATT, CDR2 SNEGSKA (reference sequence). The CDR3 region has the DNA TGCAGTGCTAGTACCGGGGCCCATCAGCCCCAGCATTTT. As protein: CSASTGAHQPQHF.